Below are 2 T cell receptor beta chains sequenced from a single sample in a study of T-cell memory formation after mild COVID-19 (dated by TCRdb to the early 2020s). Library preparation used 5' RACE. Sequencing was carried out with an Illumina NovaSeq 6000. TCRdb handled the public reads itself, with Q25 trimming in fastp and clone calling in MiXCR, and kept productive beta chains. Each entry is one CDR3 protein sequence, shown with its most common DNA and genes. The sample table records 250,000 to 350,000 distinct CDR3 sequences; 15% to 20% of these occur just once. 20% to 25% of the sample is in the top ten clones. The source material was PBMCs or a T cell subset sorted from them (not recorded which). These receptors all stem from a man younger than 35 who had mild COVID-19 (a few samples of this study predate the infection). The sample titles of this study are shuffled in the database, so cell type and time point are left out; the donor was told from shared clones.

The chain combines TRBV7-2 with TRBJ2-1, with TRBD2 matching 12 bases. This CDR3 is 15 amino acids long. Germline CDR1 is SGHTA and CDR2 is FQGNSA. The V gene end was trimmed by 5 bases and the J gene end by 11 bases; junction bases not matched to a gene: 10. This CDR3 reads CASSQTGLAGQQQFF. The CDR3 DNA reads TGTGCCAGCAGCCAGACGGGACTAGCGGGTCAGCAGCAGTTCTTC. The full variable domain, in which reference TRBV7-2 and TRBJ2-1 provide the parts outside the CDR3, is GAGVSQSPSNKVTEKGKDVELRCDPISGHTALYWYRQSLGQGLEFLIYFQGNSAPDKSGLPSDRFSAERTGGSVSTLTIQRTQQEDSAVYLCASSQTGLAGQQQFFGPGTRLTVL.

This clonotype was detected a few times. The V call is TRBV12-3 or TRBV12-4, the J call TRBJ2-3; D possibly corresponds to TRBD1 (5 bases). Trimming pared 6 bases from V and 6 bases from J, leaving 16 bases between. The CDR3 is made up of 14 amino acids. CDR3 in DNA: TGTGCCAGCAGCCCGACTGCATCAGGGGATACGCAGTATTTT. Translated, it gives CASSPTASGDTQYF.